Presented here are 28 T cell receptor beta chains from one specimen sequenced in a study of regulatory T cells in long-lasting Graves disease. As for time point: newly diagnosed GD, antithyroid drugs for less than 3 months. PBMCs provided the RNA from which the TCR library was made. The TCR beta library used iRepertoire HTBI primers with Arm-PCR amplification of CDR3. One entry per CDR3 protein results from TCRdb running MiXCR on the multiplex PCR reads. The profile shows 360,000 or so distinct CDR3 sequences, approximately 16% of them singletons. The data also belong to a second study, concerning T cells in Graves' hyperthyroidism and ophthalmopathy.

The material sequenced was peripheral blood mononuclear cells (PBMCs), taken at new diagnosis, from a patient treated with antithyroid drugs. These receptors were taken from a man in his forties or fifties with Graves disease.

This clonotype was found many times. One end of the junction varies from germline; a read error may be responsible. This chain connects TRBV7-7 to TRBJ2-2; D unclear. This CDR3 comprises 14 residues. Germline V gives CDR1 SSHAT, CDR2 FNYEAQ (reference sequence). CDR3 sequence (DNA): TGTGCTAGCAGCTTAGCCCCGACTACCGGGGAGCTGTTTTTT. Translation gives CASSLAPTTGELFF.

The V and J genes are TRBV5-1 and TRBJ2-3, with TRBD1 as a possible D gene (6 bases). The CDR3 extends over 15 amino acids. V gave up 2 bases and J gave up 6 bases, with 16 bases separating them. Germline loops: CDR1 SGHRS, CDR2 YFSETQ. The CDR3 nucleotides are TGCGCCAGCAGCTTAGGCAGGGGCCTCTGGGATACGCAGTATTTT. This gives the protein CASSLGRGLWDTQYF.

Details on this clonotype: One junction end does not reproduce the germline sequence, and a read error may be involved. This chain links TRBV28 with TRBJ1-6; D is undetermined. CDR1 MDHEN and CDR2 SYDVKM come from the germline V gene. The CDR3 runs 13 residues. CDR3 coding DNA: TGTGCCTCCCAACGGGTGTATGATTCACCCCCCCACTTT. Translating gives CASQRVYDSPPHF. The full variable domain, rest sourced from reference TRBV28 and TRBJ1-6, is DVKVTQSSRYLVKRTGEKVFLECVQDMDHENMFWYRQDPGLGLRLIYFSYDVKMKEKGDIPEGYSVSREKKERFSLILESASTNQTSMYLCASQRVYDSPPHFGNGTRLTVT.

There are many counts of this clonotype. The rearrangement links TRBV2 to TRBJ1-2; no definite D call. V shed 6 bases and J shed 0 bases, with 14 bases lying between them. Germline V gene sequence: CDR1 SNHLY, CDR2 FYNNEI. This CDR3 has 15 residues. The CDR3 sequence is CASRAQRTSNYGYTF. CDR3 in DNA: TGTGCCAGCAGGGCGCAGAGGACCTCTAACTATGGCTACACCTTC.

Many counts were recorded for this clonotype. This chain connects TRBV9 to TRBJ1-3; no definite D call. Between the trimmed V and J ends, which lost 4 bases and 2 bases, there was a span of 4 bases. This CDR3 comprises 12 residues. Germline CDR1 and CDR2: SGDLS and YYNGEE. CDR3 residues: CASSPAGNTIYF. The CDR3 DNA is TGTGCCAGCAGCCCCGCTGGAAACACCATATATTTT.

Many counts were recorded for this clonotype. The rearrangement links TRBV2 to TRBJ2-7, with no clear D. Trimming shortened V by 10 bases and J by 0 bases, and 13 bases separated the two germline ends. Germline V gene lookup returns CDR1 SNHLY and CDR2 FYNNEI. The CDR3 extends over 13 amino acids. CDR3 bases: TGTGCCATCCGGACCGCCGGCTCCTACGAGCAGTACTTC. It encodes CAIRTAGSYEQYF.

This clonotype was seen a few times. The V call is TRBV30, the J call TRBJ1-3; D remains unclear. The CDR3 sequence is 13 residues long. The V gene's germline CDR1 is GTSNPN and CDR2 SVGIG (reference sequence). V shed 4 bases and J shed 0 bases, with 7 bases lying between them. CDR3 nucleotides: TGTGCCTGGAACGGAGACTCTGGAAACACCATATATTTT. Residues: CAWNGDSGNTIYF.

Comment on this clonotype: Since a much larger clone is just one base distant, this may be a read error. This sequence joins TRBV7-2 and TRBJ1-3; unclear D gene. Germline V gene lookup returns CDR1 SGHTA and CDR2 FQGNSA. CDR3 length: 16 amino acids. V was cut by 3 bases and J by 4 bases, with 16 bases left in between. The CDR3, as DNA: TGTGCCAGCAGCTTGGGCGCCGGGATGCAAGGAAACACCATATATTTT. It yields the protein CASSLGAGMQGNTIYF. The whole variable domain, filled in from reference TRBV7-2 and TRBJ1-3, reads GAGVSQSPSNKVTEKGKDVELRCDPISGHTALYWYRQSLGQGLEFLIYFQGNSAPDKSGLPSDRFSAERTGGSVSTLTIQRTQQEDSAVYLCASSLGAGMQGNTIYFGEGSWLTVV.

This clonotype occurred once. The chain links TRBV2 to TRBJ2-4; 9 bases fit TRBD2. With 4 bases clipped from V and 2 bases from J, the junction kept 6 bases outside the gene matches. The CDR3 extends over 16 amino acids. In germline, CDR1 is SNHLY, CDR2 FYNNEI. The CDR3 here is CASSGIAGESKNIQYF. CDR3 nucleotides: TGTGCCAGCAGTGGAATAGCGGGGGAATCCAAAAACATTCAGTACTTC.

There are a few counts of this clonotype. This rearrangement joins TRBV12-3 or TRBV12-4 to TRBJ2-3; D uncertain. V lost 3 bases, J lost 11 bases, and 21 bases lay in between. This CDR3 has 15 residues. The CDR3 DNA sequence: TGTGCCAGCAGTTTTAACGTTAGGCCCCTGAGTGGGCAGTATTTT. This encodes CASSFNVRPLSGQYF.

This clonotype occurred many times. J is TRBJ2-1 and V is TRBV5-1; TRBD1 matches 9 bases. J was trimmed by 6 bases and V by 2 bases; bases with no gene match: 6. This CDR3 has 15 amino acids. Germline-derived CDR1 and CDR2 are SGHRS and YFSETQ. The CDR3 region is CASSLLGQGPNEQFF. CDR3 coding DNA: TGCGCCAGCAGCTTATTGGGACAGGGCCCCAATGAGCAGTTCTTC. Supplemented by reference TRBV5-1 and TRBJ2-1, the full variable domain reads KAGVTQTPRYLIKTRGQQVTLSCSPISGHRSVSWYQQTPGQGLQFLFEYFSETQRNKGNFPGRFSGRQFSNSRSEMNVSTLELGDSALYLCASSLLGQGPNEQFFGPGTRLTVL.

This clonotype was observed at least ten times. CDR3 nucleotides: TGCAGCGTCCAACAGGGAAGCACTGAAGCTTTCTTT. Encoded protein: CSVQQGSTEAFF. This chain connects TRBV29-1 to TRBJ1-1, with D maybe TRBD1 (6 bases). The CDR3 consists of 12 residues. V was shortened by 6 bases and J by 4 bases, with 12 bases between the two germline ends. Germline V gives CDR1 SQVTM, CDR2 ANQGSEA.

The table lists this clonotype with many counts. One end of the junction varies from germline; a read error may be responsible. The chain employs TRBV7-2 and TRBJ1-5; D not certain. Germline values: CDR1 SGHTA, CDR2 FQGNSA. The CDR3 contains 12 residues. DNA for the CDR3: TGTGCCGGCAGCTTTAGCAATCAGCCCCAGCATTTT. Residues: CAGSFSNQPQHF.

This clonotype was counted ten times or more. This chain joins TRBV2 and TRBJ1-1; D is uncertain. CDR3 length: 15 residues. The germline CDR1 and CDR2 sequences are SNHLY and FYNNEI. V dropped 11 bases and J dropped 1 base, with 20 bases sitting between them. As DNA, the CDR3 is TGTGCCTGGCCCCGGGCGGAGGGATGGAACACTGAAGCTTTCTTT. Its translation is CAWPRAEGWNTEAFF.

This clonotype was seen many times. This chain joins TRBV11-3 and TRBJ2-5; D is perhaps TRBD2 (5 bases). Between the trimmed V and J ends, which lost 3 bases and 5 bases, there was a span of 10 bases. The CDR3 totals 13 residues. Germline CDR1 reads SGHNT; CDR2 reads YENEEA. CDR3 sequence reads: CASSFRRWETQYF. CDR3 bases: TGTGCCAGCAGCTTCAGGAGGTGGGAGACCCAGTACTTC.

At least ten counts were recorded for this clonotype. CDR3 protein: CASSLGSSGGLDEGTQYF. CDR3 DNA sequence: TGTGCCAGCAGCTTAGGATCCAGCGGGGGCCTCGATGAAGGGACCCAGTACTTC. This chain links TRBV11-3 with TRBJ2-5; the match to TRBD2 covers 8 bases. The germline V gene has CDR1 SGHNT and CDR2 YENEEA. The V segment lost 1 base and the J segment 7 bases; nucleotides outside the gene matches: 17. This CDR3 has 18 residues.

This clonotype showed up many times. The rearrangement links TRBV20-1 to TRBJ2-3; a weak D match, TRBD2 (6 bases). V lost 5 bases and J 0 bases, leaving 21 bases between the germline ends. This CDR3 spans 17 amino acids. Germline V CDR1 and CDR2: DFQATT, SNEGSKA (reference sequence). This CDR3 reads CSALDRGTTKSTDTQYF. CDR3 sequence (DNA): TGCAGTGCTTTAGACCGGGGGACGACGAAAAGCACAGATACGCAGTATTTT.

This clonotype has at least ten counts. J is TRBJ2-7 and V is TRBV28; D not resolved. Germline V lookup: CDR1 MDHEN, CDR2 SYDVKM. This CDR3 has 14 residues. The ends were cut back, 6 bases at V and 9 bases at J, with 21 bases in the middle. CDR3 protein: CASRHRAYGDGQYF. The CDR3 DNA is TGTGCCAGCAGGCACCGGGCCTACGGCGACGGGCAGTACTTC. Full variable domain (rest looked up from reference TRBV28 and TRBJ2-7): DVKVTQSSRYLVKRTGEKVFLECVQDMDHENMFWYRQDPGLGLRLIYFSYDVKMKEKGDIPEGYSVSREKKERFSLILESASTNQTSMYLCASRHRAYGDGQYFGPGTRLTVT.

This clonotype has just a few counts. The chain's CDR3 is CASIEGRTSPLHF. The CDR3 DNA reads TGCGCCAGCATAGAGGGTAGGACTTCACCCCTCCACTTT. This chain connects TRBV10-2 to TRBJ1-6; D call uncertain. CDR3 size: 13 residues. Germline CDR1 WSHSY, CDR2 SAAADI. V was trimmed by 7 bases and J by 9 bases, leaving 13 bases between them.

This clonotype was observed a handful of times. The chain combines TRBV7-3 with TRBJ2-5, with D perhaps TRBD2 (6 bases). The CDR3 has 13 residues. Germline-derived CDR1 and CDR2 are SGHTA and FQGTGA. V was shortened by 3 bases and J by 5 bases, with 10 bases between the two germline ends. CDR3 coding DNA: TGTGCCAGCAGCTTCTCAGGGAGGGAGACCCAGTACTTC. The encoded protein is CASSFSGRETQYF.

The table lists this clonotype with many counts. The chain links TRBV5-1 to TRBJ2-4, with D unresolved. V was shortened by 4 bases and J by 1 base, with 9 bases between the two germline ends. CDR3 length equals 14 residues. CDR1 and CDR2 (germline): SGHRS, YFSETQ. CDR3 loop: CASSPTVAKNIQYF. In nucleotides, the CDR3 is TGCGCCAGCAGCCCCACCGTCGCCAAAAACATTCAGTACTTC.

The sample holds many counts of this clonotype. As DNA, the CDR3 is TGCGCCAGCACGGGACAGGCGGGCCTGGCCGGGGAGCTGTTTTTT. This sequence encodes CASTGQAGLAGELFF. J is TRBJ2-2 and V is TRBV5-1, with 8 bases that match TRBD1. This CDR3 is 15 amino acids long. J lost 6 bases, V lost 6 bases, and 10 bases had no gene match. Germline V gene data show CDR1 as SGHRS and CDR2 as YFSETQ.

The chain recombines TRBV5-1 with TRBJ1-4; D possibly corresponds to TRBD1 (5 bases). CDR3 size: 14 residues. The V and J ends lost 5 bases and 7 bases respectively, with 15 bases between them. Germline V gene data show CDR1 as SGHRS and CDR2 as YFSETQ. CDR3 DNA sequence: TGCGCCAGCAGTACTAGGGGCGGGGGTGAAAAACTGTTTTTT. It specifies CASSTRGGGEKLFF.

V usage is TRBV4-1 and J usage is TRBJ2-7; D may be TRBD2 (5 bases). This CDR3 is 14 amino acids long. Per the germline V gene, CDR1 is MGHRA and CDR2 is YSYEKL. V lost 0 bases, J lost 6 bases, and 12 bases lay in between. The DNA of the CDR3 is TGCGCCAGCAGCCAAGATCACAGTGGACTCGAGCAGTACTTC. Amino acid sequence: CASSQDHSGLEQYF.

The table lists this clonotype with a few counts. The gene calls are TRBV2 and TRBJ2-7; no clear D gene. CDR3 length: 13 amino acids. Germline values: CDR1 SNHLY, CDR2 FYNNEI. V was shortened by 7 bases and J by 0 bases, with 10 bases between the two germline ends. The CDR3 region has the DNA TGTGCCAGCACTATACCGATCTCCTACGAGCAGTACTTC. Amino acids: CASTIPISYEQYF.

The V call is TRBV4-2, the J call TRBJ2-1, with TRBD1 matching over 10 bases. V was pared by 1 base and J by 3 bases, with 3 bases of the junction left unmatched. Germline V gene sequence: CDR1 LGHNA, CDR2 YNFKEQ. This CDR3 has 16 amino acids. CDR3 coding DNA: TGTGCCAGCAGCCAAGGACAGGGGGCTTTCTACAATGAGCAGTTCTTC. This encodes CASSQGQGAFYNEQFF.

This clonotype has ten or more counts. The V call is TRBV5-8, the J call TRBJ1-4; 7 positions match TRBD1. In germline, CDR1 is SGHTS, CDR2 YDEGEE. CDR3 length equals 15 residues. The ends lost 2 bases at V and 0 bases at J; junction bases unmatched: 1. The CDR3 sequence: CASSFGQATNEKLFF. CDR3 DNA: TGTGCCAGCAGCTTTGGACAGGCAACTAATGAAAAACTGTTTTTT.

V and J are TRBV2 and TRBJ2-1; tentatively, D is TRBD1 or TRBD2 (6 bases each). The CDR3 sequence is 15 residues long. Germline V gene data show CDR1 as SNHLY and CDR2 as FYNNEI. The V and J ends lost 2 bases and 10 bases respectively, with 18 bases between them. The CDR3, as DNA: TGTGCCAGCAGTGAATCTGGAGGGGGGTTCGGCGAGCAGTTCTTC. This translates into CASSESGGGFGEQFF.